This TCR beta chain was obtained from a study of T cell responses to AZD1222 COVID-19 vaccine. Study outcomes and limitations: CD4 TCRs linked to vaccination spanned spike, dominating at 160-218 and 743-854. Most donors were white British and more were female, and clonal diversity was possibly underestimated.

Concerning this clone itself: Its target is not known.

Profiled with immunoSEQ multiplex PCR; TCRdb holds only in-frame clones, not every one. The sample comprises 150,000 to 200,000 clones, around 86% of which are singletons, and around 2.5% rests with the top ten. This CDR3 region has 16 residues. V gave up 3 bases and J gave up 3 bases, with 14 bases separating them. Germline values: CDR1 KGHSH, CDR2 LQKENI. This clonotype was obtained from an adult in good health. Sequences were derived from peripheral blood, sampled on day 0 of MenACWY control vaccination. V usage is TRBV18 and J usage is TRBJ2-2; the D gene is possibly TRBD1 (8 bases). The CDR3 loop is CASSPPTGGDTGELFF. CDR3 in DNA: TGTGCCAGCTCACCCCCTACAGGGGGGGACACCGGGGAGCTGTTTTTT.